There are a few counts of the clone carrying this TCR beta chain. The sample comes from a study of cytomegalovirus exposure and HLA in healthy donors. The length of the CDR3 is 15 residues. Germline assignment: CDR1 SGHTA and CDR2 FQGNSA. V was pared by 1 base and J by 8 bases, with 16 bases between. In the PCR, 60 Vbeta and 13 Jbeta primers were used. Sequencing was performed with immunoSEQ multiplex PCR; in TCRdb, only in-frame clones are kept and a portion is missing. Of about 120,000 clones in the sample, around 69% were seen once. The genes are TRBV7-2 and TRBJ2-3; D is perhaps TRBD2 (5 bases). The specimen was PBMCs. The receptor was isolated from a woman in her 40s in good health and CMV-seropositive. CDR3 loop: CASSLDFLARATQYF. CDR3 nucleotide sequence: TGTGCCAGCAGCTTAGATTTCCTAGCTCGTGCTACGCAGTATTTT.